The rows below give T cell receptor beta chains drawn from one sample of a study of beta chain features in type 1 diabetes. Sequencing used immunoSEQ multiplex PCR; TCRdb keeps in-frame clones, though not all of them. The sample gives around 250,000 clones, over 20% of which show up once; 0.028% is in the top ten. Sequenced sample: naive CD4+ T cells from blood. Receptor source: a woman aged 40 to 49 with type 1 diabetes. The CDR3 runs from the conserved cysteine through the conserved F or W. A D gene is named only where the DNA matches it firmly. Clone size is given for some rows only: seen once, a few or many times, or a class if the clone is expanded.

j_call: TRBJ1-5; v_call: TRBV2; d_call: .; clone_size: few; cdr3_aa: CASRGARSSNQPQHF; cdr3_nt: TGTGCCAGCAGGGGGGCACGGTCTAGCAATCAGCCCCAGCATTTT
j_call: TRBJ1-3; v_call: TRBV18; d_call: .; clone_size: few; cdr3_aa: CASSPSSDTIYF; cdr3_nt: TGTGCCAGCTCCCCTAGCTCGGACACCATATATTTT
j_call: TRBJ1-5; v_call: TRBV15; d_call: .; clone_size: few; cdr3_aa: CATSRDSTENQPQHF; cdr3_nt: TGTGCCACCAGCAGAGATAGTACGGAGAATCAGCCCCAGCATTTT
j_call: TRBJ2-1; v_call: TRBV7-7; d_call: TRBD2; clone_size: few; cdr3_aa: CASSLEVTPGLANEQFF; cdr3_nt: TGTGCCAGCAGCTTAGAGGTTACCCCGGGACTAGCGAATGAGCAGTTCTTC
j_call: TRBJ2-1; v_call: TRBV19; d_call: TRBD2; clone_size: .; cdr3_aa: CASSLGLAGGFSSYNEQFF; cdr3_nt: TGTGCCAGTAGTCTCGGACTAGCGGGGGGGTTTAGCTCCTACAATGAGCAGTTCTTC
j_call: TRBJ2-2; v_call: TRBV5-1; d_call: .; clone_size: .; cdr3_aa: CASSLARFTGELFF; cdr3_nt: TGCGCCAGCAGCTTGGCCAGGTTCACCGGGGAGCTGTTTTTT
j_call: TRBJ2-7; v_call: TRBV29-1; d_call: .; clone_size: few; cdr3_aa: CSVGDSRIEQYF; cdr3_nt: TGCAGCGTAGGGGACTCGAGGATCGAGCAGTACTTC
j_call: TRBJ1-6; v_call: TRBV7-2; d_call: TRBD1; clone_size: .; cdr3_aa: CASSLRTGADNSPLHF; cdr3_nt: TGTGCCAGCAGCCTCAGGACAGGGGCGGATAATTCACCCCTCCACTTT
j_call: TRBJ2-1; v_call: TRBV5-6; d_call: .; clone_size: few; cdr3_aa: CASSLASEQFF; cdr3_nt: TGTGCCAGCAGCTTGGCTAGCGAGCAGTTCTTC
j_call: TRBJ1-1; v_call: TRBV18; d_call: .; clone_size: .; cdr3_aa: CASSPSTGGTEAFF; cdr3_nt: TGTGCCAGCTCACCCTCGACGGGAGGAACTGAAGCTTTCTTT
j_call: TRBJ1-5; v_call: TRBV13; d_call: TRBD1; clone_size: .; cdr3_aa: CASSLGTVEGPQHF; cdr3_nt: TGTGCCAGCAGCCTCGGGACAGTAGAAGGTCCCCAGCATTTT
j_call: TRBJ1-2; v_call: TRBV5-4; d_call: TRBD1; clone_size: .; cdr3_aa: CASSPPQGEGYTF; cdr3_nt: TGTGCCAGCAGCCCCCCTCAGGGGGAAGGCTACACCTTC
j_call: TRBJ1-1; v_call: TRBV30; d_call: TRBD1; clone_size: .; cdr3_aa: CAWATDRGYTEAFF; cdr3_nt: TGTGCCTGGGCGACAGACAGGGGGTACACTGAAGCTTTCTTT
j_call: TRBJ1-6; v_call: TRBV4-3; d_call: TRBD1; clone_size: .; cdr3_aa: CASSQQTGGNDSPLHF; cdr3_nt: TGCGCCAGCAGCCAACAGACAGGGGGGAACGATTCACCCCTCCACTTT
j_call: TRBJ1-4; v_call: TRBV5-1; d_call: TRBD1; clone_size: .; cdr3_aa: CASSLGQGNEKLFF; cdr3_nt: TGCGCCAGCAGCTTGGGACAGGGAAATGAAAAACTGTTTTTT
j_call: TRBJ1-5; v_call: TRBV6-6; d_call: TRBD1; clone_size: .; cdr3_aa: CASLSTGGRGNQPQHF; cdr3_nt: TGTGCCAGCCTCTCTACAGGGGGCAGGGGCAATCAGCCCCAGCATTTT
j_call: TRBJ1-2; v_call: TRBV19; d_call: TRBD1; clone_size: few; cdr3_aa: CASNRQGAGYGYTF; cdr3_nt: TGTGCCAGTAATCGTCAGGGGGCCGGCTATGGCTACACCTTC
j_call: TRBJ2-5; v_call: TRBV30; d_call: .; clone_size: .; cdr3_aa: CAWIGRETQYF; cdr3_nt: TGTGCCTGGATTGGGAGGGAGACCCAGTACTTC
j_call: TRBJ2-7; v_call: TRBV15; d_call: TRBD2; clone_size: .; cdr3_aa: CATSRGGGLADYEQYF; cdr3_nt: TGTGCCACCAGCAGAGGAGGGGGACTAGCGGACTACGAGCAGTACTTC
j_call: TRBJ2-7; v_call: TRBV11-2; d_call: .; clone_size: once; cdr3_aa: CASSLGGHYEQYF; cdr3_nt: TGTGCCAGCAGCTTAGGGGGGCACTACGAGCAGTACTTC
j_call: TRBJ1-1; v_call: TRBV16; d_call: .; clone_size: .; cdr3_aa: CASSQGINGYEAFF; cdr3_nt: TGTGCCAGCAGCCAAGGCATCAACGGGTATGAAGCTTTCTTT
j_call: TRBJ2-1; v_call: TRBV7-3; d_call: .; clone_size: .; cdr3_aa: CASSHGGASSYNEQFF; cdr3_nt: TGTGCCAGCAGCCATGGAGGGGCCAGCTCCTACAATGAGCAGTTCTTC